The T cell receptor beta chain described here comes from a study of cytomegalovirus exposure and HLA in healthy donors. Of note for this clone: Its cognate antigen is unknown.

The CDR3 is made up of 12 amino acids. V was pared by 7 bases and J by 5 bases, with 3 bases of the junction left unmatched. The V gene's germline CDR1 is MGHDK and CDR2 SYGVNS. PCR primers comprised 60 Vbeta and 13 Jbeta primers. The table came from immunoSEQ multiplex PCR; TCRdb's copy has only in-frame clones and leaves some out. The profile covers under 200,000 clones, with roughly 71% appearing a single time and 7.4% taken by the ten largest. Overall study results and limits: It was reportedly the case that the classifier diagnosed cytomegalovirus status with high specificity and sensitivity.

The sample consisted of PBMCs. The sequence was collected from a male donor in good health and CMV-seropositive. This chain links TRBV25-1 with TRBJ1-2; 8 bases line up with TRBD1. The CDR3 DNA is TGTGCCAGCACCGGACAGGGTTATGGCTACACCTTC. It yields the protein CASTGQGYGYTF.